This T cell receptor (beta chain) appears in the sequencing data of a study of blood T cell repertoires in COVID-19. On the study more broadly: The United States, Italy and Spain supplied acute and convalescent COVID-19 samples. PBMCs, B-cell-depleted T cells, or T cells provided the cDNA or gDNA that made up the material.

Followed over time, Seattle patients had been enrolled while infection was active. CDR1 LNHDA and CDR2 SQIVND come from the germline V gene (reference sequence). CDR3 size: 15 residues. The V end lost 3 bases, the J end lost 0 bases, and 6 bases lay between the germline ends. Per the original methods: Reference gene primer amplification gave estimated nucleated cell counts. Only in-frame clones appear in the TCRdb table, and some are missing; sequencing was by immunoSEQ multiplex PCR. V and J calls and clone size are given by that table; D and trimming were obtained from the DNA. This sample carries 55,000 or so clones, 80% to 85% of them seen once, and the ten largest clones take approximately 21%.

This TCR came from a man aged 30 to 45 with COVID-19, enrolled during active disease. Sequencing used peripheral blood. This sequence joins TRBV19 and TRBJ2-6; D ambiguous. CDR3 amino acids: CASSMYISGANVLTF. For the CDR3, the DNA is TGTGCCAGTAGTATGTACATCTCTGGGGCCAACGTCCTGACTTTC.